This T cell receptor beta chain emerged from a study of blood T cells in healthy people across ages. Study details: When template switching was applied, about one barcoded beta molecule was captured per two T cells. Findings and limits, study-wide: It was not known whether donors were CMV positive (a possible confounder of expanded clonotype changes). Getting older went along with TCR beta diversity per million T cells dropping roughly linearly.

A second about 6 to 12 cycle PCR used barcoded and J-beta primers. Using its own MiXCR run on the 5' RACE reads, TCRdb lists one record per CDR3 protein. The data hold around 1,900,000 distinct CDR3 sequences, with around 42% observed a single time. The V end lost 4 bases, the J end lost 9 bases, and 13 bases lay between the germline ends. This CDR3 contains 13 residues. Concerning this clonotype: The antigen remains unidentified.

The J gene is TRBJ1-5, the V gene TRBV12-3 or TRBV12-4, with unresolved D. The material sequenced was blood. This TCR was sampled from a human donor in good health. CDR3 sequence: CASSSTFSGPQHF. The DNA for the CDR3 is TGTGCCAGCAGTTCCACCTTCAGTGGGCCCCAGCATTTT.